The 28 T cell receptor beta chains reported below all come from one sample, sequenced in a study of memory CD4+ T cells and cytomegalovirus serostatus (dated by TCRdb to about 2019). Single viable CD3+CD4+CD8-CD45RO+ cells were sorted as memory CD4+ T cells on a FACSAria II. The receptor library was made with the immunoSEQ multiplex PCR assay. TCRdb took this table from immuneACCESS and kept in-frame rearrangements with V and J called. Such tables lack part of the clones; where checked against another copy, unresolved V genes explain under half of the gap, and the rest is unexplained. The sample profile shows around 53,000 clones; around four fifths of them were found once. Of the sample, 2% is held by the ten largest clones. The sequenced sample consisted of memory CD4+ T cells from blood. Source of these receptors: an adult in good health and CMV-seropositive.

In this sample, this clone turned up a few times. The CDR3 region has the DNA TGTGCCAGTAGGGACAGATATAGCAATCAGCCCCAGCATTTT. Its translation is CASRDRYSNQPQHF. The genes are TRBV19 and TRBJ1-5; TRBD1 might be the D (6 bases). CDR3 length: 14 residues. CDR1 is LNHDA, CDR2 SQIVND, per germline (reference sequence). Trimming took off 6 bases at V and 0 bases at J, with 9 bases between the two ends.

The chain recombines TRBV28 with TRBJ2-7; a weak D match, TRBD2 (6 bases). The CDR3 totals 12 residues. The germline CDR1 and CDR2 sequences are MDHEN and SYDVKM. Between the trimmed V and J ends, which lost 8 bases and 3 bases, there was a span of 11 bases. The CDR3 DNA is TGTGCCAGCTCGGGGGAGCTCTACGAGCAGTACTTC. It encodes CASSGELYEQYF.

Written as DNA, the CDR3 is TGCGCCAGCAGCCAAGGATTGTTACTAGCTAACTATGGCTACACCTTC. Protein product: CASSQGLLLANYGYTF. The gene calls are TRBV4-3 and TRBJ1-2; D unresolved. Per germline, CDR1 LGHNA and CDR2 YSLEER. This CDR3 has 16 amino acids. V was trimmed by 1 base and J by 0 bases, leaving 12 bases between them.

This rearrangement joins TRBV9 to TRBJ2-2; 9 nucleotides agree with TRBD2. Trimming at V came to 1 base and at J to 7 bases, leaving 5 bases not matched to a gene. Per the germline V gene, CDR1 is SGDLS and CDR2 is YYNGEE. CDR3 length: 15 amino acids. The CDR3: CASSVRTSEGGELFF. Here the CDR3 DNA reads TGTGCCAGCAGCGTACGGACTAGCGAAGGCGGGGAGCTGTTTTTT. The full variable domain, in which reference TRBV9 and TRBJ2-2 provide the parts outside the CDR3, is DSGVTQTPKHLITATGQRVTLRCSPRSGDLSVYWYQQSLDQGLQFLIQYYNGEERAKGNILERFSAQQFPDLHSELNLSSLELGDSALYFCASSVRTSEGGELFFGEGSRLTVL.

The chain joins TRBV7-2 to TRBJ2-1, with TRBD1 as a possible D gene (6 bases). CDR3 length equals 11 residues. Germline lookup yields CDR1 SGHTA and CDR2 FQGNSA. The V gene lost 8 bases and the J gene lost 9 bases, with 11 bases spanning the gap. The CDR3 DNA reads TGTGCCAGCGGAGACAGGTCTGAGCAGTTCTTC. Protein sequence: CASGDRSEQFF.

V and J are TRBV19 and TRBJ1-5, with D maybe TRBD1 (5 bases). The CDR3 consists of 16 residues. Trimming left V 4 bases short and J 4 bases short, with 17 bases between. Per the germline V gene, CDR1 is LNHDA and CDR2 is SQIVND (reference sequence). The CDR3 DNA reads TGTGCCAGTAGTACCAAGGTGGCGGGGGATAATCAGCCCCAGCATTTT. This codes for CASSTKVAGDNQPQHF. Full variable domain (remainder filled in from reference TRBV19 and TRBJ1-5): DGGITQSPKYLFRKEGQNVTLSCEQNLNHDAMYWYRQDPGQGLRLIYYSQIVNDFQKGDIAEGYSVSREKKESFPLTVTSAQKNPTAFYLCASSTKVAGDNQPQHFGDGTRLSIL.

The DNA for the CDR3 is TGCAGCGTCGATGACAGACCCTATGGCTACACCTTC. Translation gives CSVDDRPYGYTF. The genes are TRBV29-1 and TRBJ1-2; D is possibly TRBD1 (5 bases). CDR1 SQVTM and CDR2 ANQGSEA come from the germline V gene. The length of the CDR3 is 12 residues. Trimming removed 6 bases from V and 4 bases from J, with 12 bases in between.

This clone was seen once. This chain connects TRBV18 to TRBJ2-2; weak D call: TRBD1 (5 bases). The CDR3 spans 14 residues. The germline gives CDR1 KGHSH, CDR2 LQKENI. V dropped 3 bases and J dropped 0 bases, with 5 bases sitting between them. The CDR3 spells CASSPRANTGELFF. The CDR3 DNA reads TGTGCCAGCTCACCCAGGGCGAACACCGGGGAGCTGTTTTTT.

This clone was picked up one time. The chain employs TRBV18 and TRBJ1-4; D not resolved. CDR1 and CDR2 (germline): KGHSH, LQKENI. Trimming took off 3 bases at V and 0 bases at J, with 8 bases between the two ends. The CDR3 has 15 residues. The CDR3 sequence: CASSPLAATNEKLFF. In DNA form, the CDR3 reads TGTGCCAGCTCACCTTTAGCGGCAACTAATGAAAAACTGTTTTTT.

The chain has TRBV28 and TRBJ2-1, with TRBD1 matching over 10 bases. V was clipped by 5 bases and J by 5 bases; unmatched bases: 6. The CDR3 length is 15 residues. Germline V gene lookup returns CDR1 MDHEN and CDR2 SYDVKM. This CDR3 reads CASSPAGQGNNEQFF. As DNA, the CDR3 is TGTGCCAGCAGTCCGGCGGGACAGGGGAACAATGAGCAGTTCTTC.

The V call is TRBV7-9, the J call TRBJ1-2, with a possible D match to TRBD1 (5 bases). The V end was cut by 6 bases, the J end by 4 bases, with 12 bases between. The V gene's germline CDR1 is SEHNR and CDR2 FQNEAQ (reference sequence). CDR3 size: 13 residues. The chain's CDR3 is CASSMGDGYGYTF. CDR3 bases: TGTGCCAGCAGTATGGGGGACGGCTATGGCTACACCTTC.

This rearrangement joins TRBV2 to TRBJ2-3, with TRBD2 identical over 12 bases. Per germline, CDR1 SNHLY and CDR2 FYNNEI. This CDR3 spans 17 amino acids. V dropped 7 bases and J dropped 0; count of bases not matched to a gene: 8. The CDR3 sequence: CASTSGRAASSTDTQYF. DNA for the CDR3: TGTGCCAGCACTAGCGGGAGGGCCGCAAGTAGCACAGATACGCAGTATTTT.

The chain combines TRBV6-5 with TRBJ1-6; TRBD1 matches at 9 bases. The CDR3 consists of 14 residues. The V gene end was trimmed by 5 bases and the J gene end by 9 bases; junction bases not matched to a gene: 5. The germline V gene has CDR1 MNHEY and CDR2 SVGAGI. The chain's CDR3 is CASSPGQGGSPLHF. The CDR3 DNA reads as TGTGCCAGCAGTCCGGGACAGGGTGGTTCACCCCTCCACTTT.

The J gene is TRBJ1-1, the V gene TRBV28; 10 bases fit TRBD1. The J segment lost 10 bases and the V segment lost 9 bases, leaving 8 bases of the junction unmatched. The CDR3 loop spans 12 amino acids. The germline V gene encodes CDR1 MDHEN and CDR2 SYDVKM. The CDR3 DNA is TGTGCCAGTCTCCCGGGACAGGGGCGAGCTTTCTTT. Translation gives CASLPGQGRAFF.

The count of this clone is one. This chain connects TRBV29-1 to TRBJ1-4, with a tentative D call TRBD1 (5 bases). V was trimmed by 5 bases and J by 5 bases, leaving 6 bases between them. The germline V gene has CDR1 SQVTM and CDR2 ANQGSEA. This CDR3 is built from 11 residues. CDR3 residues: CSVWDNEKLFF. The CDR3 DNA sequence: TGCAGCGTTTGGGACAATGAAAAACTGTTTTTT.

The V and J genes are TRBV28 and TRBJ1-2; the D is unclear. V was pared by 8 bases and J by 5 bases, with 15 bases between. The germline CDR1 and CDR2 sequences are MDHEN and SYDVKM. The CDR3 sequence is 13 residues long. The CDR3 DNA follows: TGTGCCAGCTTCGACGACTTCTCATATGGCTACACCTTC. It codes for CASFDDFSYGYTF.

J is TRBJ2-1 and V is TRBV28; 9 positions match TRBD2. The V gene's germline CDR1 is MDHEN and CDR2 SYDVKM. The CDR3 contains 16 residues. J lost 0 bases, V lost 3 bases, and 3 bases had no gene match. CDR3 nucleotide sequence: TGTGCCAGCAGTTTCTTTAGCGGGAGCTCCTACAATGAGCAGTTCTTC. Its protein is CASSFFSGSSYNEQFF.

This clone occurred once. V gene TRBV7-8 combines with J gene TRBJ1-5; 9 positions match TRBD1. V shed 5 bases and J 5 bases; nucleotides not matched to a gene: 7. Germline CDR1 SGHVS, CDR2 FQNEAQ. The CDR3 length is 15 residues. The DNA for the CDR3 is TGTGCCAGCAGCCCGGGACAGGGAGAACATCAGCCCCAGCATTTT. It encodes CASSPGQGEHQPQHF.

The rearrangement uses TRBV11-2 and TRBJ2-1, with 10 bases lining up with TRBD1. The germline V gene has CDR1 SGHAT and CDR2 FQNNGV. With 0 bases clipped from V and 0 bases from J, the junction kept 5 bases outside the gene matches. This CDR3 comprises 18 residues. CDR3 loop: CASSLEGQGLSSYNEQFF. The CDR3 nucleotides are TGTGCCAGCAGCTTAGAGGGACAGGGGTTAAGCTCCTACAATGAGCAGTTCTTC.

The CDR3 sequence is CASSPGTGDAYEQYF. DNA for the CDR3: TGTGCCAGCAGCCCCGGGACAGGGGACGCCTACGAGCAGTACTTC. The chain combines TRBV7-9 with TRBJ2-7; 10 bases align to TRBD1. The germline V gene has CDR1 SEHNR and CDR2 FQNEAQ (reference sequence). Unmatched junction bases numbered 6, after V lost 5 bases and J lost 2 bases. The CDR3 runs 15 residues.

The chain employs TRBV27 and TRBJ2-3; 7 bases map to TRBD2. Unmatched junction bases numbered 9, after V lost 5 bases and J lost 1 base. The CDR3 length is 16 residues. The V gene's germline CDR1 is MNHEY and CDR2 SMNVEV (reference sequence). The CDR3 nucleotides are TGTGCCAGCAGTCTCTGGGGGGGTCGGGGCACAGATACGCAGTATTTT. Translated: CASSLWGGRGTDTQYF.

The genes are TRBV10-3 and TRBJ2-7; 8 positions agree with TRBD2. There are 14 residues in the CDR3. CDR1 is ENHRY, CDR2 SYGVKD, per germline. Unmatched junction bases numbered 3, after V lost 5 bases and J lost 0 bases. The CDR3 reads CAISLAGFSYEQYF. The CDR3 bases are TGTGCCATCAGTTTAGCGGGGTTCTCCTACGAGCAGTACTTC.

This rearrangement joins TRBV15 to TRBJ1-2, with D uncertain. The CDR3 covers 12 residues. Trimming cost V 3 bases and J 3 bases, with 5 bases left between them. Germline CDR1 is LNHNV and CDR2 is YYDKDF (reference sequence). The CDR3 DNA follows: TGTGCCACCAGCAGTTACTACTATGGCTACACCTTC. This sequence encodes CATSSYYYGYTF. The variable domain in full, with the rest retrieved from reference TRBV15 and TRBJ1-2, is DAMVIQNPRYQVTQFGKPVTLSCSQTLNHNVMYWYQQKSSQAPKLLFHYYDKDFNNEADTPDNFQSRRPNTSFCFLDIRSPGLGDTAMYLCATSSYYYGYTFGSGTRLTVV.

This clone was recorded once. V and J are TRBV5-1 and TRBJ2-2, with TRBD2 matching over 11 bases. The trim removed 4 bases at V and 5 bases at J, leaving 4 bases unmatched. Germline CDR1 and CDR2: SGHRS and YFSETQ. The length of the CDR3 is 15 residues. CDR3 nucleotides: TGCGCCAGCAGCGTTATAGCGGGAGGGACCGGGGAGCTGTTTTTT. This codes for CASSVIAGGTGELFF. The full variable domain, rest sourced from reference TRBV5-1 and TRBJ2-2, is KAGVTQTPRYLIKTRGQQVTLSCSPISGHRSVSWYQQTPGQGLQFLFEYFSETQRNKGNFPGRFSGRQFSNSRSEMNVSTLELGDSALYLCASSVIAGGTGELFFGEGSRLTVL.

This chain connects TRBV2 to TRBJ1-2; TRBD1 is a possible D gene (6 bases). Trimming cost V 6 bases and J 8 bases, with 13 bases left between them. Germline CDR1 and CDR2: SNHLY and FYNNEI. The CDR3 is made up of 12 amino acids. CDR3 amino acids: CASRGGAQGYTF. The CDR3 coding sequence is TGTGCCAGCAGGGGGGGGGCGCAGGGCTACACCTTC.

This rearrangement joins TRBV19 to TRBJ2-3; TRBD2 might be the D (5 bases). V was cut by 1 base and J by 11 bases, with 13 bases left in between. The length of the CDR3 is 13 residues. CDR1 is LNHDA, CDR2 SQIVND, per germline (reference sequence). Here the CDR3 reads CASSIAGEARQYF. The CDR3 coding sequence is TGTGCCAGTAGTATAGCCGGGGAAGCAAGGCAGTATTTT.

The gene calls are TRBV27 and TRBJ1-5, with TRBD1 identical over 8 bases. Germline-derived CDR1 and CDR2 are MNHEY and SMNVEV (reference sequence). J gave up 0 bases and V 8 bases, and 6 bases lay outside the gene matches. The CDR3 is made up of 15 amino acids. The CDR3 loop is CASLLDRDSNQPQHF. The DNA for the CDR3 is TGTGCCAGCCTCCTGGACAGGGATAGCAATCAGCCCCAGCATTTT.

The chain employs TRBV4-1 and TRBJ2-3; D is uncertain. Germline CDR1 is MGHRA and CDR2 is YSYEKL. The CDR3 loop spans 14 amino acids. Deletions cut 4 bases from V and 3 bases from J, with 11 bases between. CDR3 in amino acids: CASSRPGVTDTQYF. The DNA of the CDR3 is TGCGCCAGCAGCCGACCTGGAGTAACAGATACGCAGTATTTT.